The 24 T cell receptor beta chains in this list originate from one sample, sequenced in a study of PD-1 blockade in classical Hodgkin lymphoma. Each and every patient relapsed after autologous stem cell transplantation, and patients got differing brentuximab vedotin exposure. Some clones are missing from TCRdb's copy, which holds only in-frame ones; the method was immunoSEQ multiplex PCR. The table shows roughly 42,000 clones, with 60% to 85% occurring only once. This specimen consisted of peripheral blood mononuclear cells (PBMCs), obtained at baseline. The receptor set was obtained from a human donor with classical Hodgkin lymphoma.

The chain uses TRBV28 and TRBJ2-7, with a tentative D call TRBD2 (7 bases). Germline V gene sequence: CDR1 MDHEN, CDR2 SYDVKM. The CDR3 runs 16 residues. V lost 5 bases to trimming and J lost 5 bases, with 22 bases between them. This CDR3 reads CASSVKPGLGGHEQYF. For the CDR3, the DNA is TGTGCCAGCAGTGTAAAACCGGGCCTGGGGGGGCACGAGCAGTACTTC.

On this clone: Mismatch with germline at one junction end may stem from a read error. The rearrangement joins TRBV7-7 to TRBJ2-7; perhaps TRBD2 as D (5 bases). Germline V lookup: CDR1 SSHAT, CDR2 FNYEAQ (reference sequence). The CDR3 has 13 residues. As DNA, the CDR3 is TGTGCTAGCAGCTTATATGCGGGCTACGAGCAGTACTTC. The encoded protein is CASSLYAGYEQYF.

This clone was observed a few times. The rearrangement uses TRBV7-8 and TRBJ2-1; D possibly uses TRBD1 or TRBD2 (5 bases each). Trimming pared 0 bases from V and 2 bases from J, leaving 8 bases between. Germline V gene sequence: CDR1 SGHVS, CDR2 FQNEAQ. The CDR3 runs to 15 residues. Here the CDR3 reads CASSLASGPYNEQFF. As DNA, the CDR3 is TGTGCCAGCAGCTTAGCATCGGGACCCTACAATGAGCAGTTCTTC. The entire variable domain, with the rest obtained from reference TRBV7-8 and TRBJ2-1, is as follows: GAGVSQSPRYKVAKRGQDVALRCDPISGHVSLFWYQQALGQGPEFLTYFQNEAQLDKSGLPSDRFFAERPEGSVSTLKIQRTQQEDSAVYLCASSLASGPYNEQFFGPGTRLTVL.

The rearrangement links TRBV7-9 to TRBJ1-4; D ambiguous. Per germline, CDR1 SEHNR and CDR2 FQNEAQ (reference sequence). The V end was cut by 6 bases, the J end by 2 bases, with 19 bases between. This CDR3 spans 17 amino acids. The CDR3 reads CASRPETNIGTNEKLFF. The CDR3 DNA reads as TGTGCCAGCAGACCAGAAACGAACATTGGGACTAATGAAAAACTGTTTTTT.

V usage is TRBV7-3 and J usage is TRBJ2-3; a possible D gene is TRBD2 (5 bases). Trimming removed 4 bases at V and 0 bases at J, with 8 bases between. Germline lookup yields CDR1 SGHTA and CDR2 FQGTGA. CDR3 length equals 14 residues. The CDR3 coding sequence is TGTGCCAGCAGCTCGGGGATAAGCACAGATACGCAGTATTTT. This sequence encodes CASSSGISTDTQYF.

The J gene is TRBJ2-1, the V gene TRBV7-2; either TRBD1 or TRBD2 may supply D (6 bases each). The CDR3 runs 16 residues. V was pared by 4 bases and J by 5 bases, with 18 bases between. Germline V gene lookup returns CDR1 SGHTA and CDR2 FQGNSA. CDR3 in DNA: TGTGCCAGCAGCTCCCAGATTGGGGGGCACCACAATGAGCAGTTCTTC. Amino acids: CASSSQIGGHHNEQFF.

This clone has only one observation. V and J are TRBV5-1 and TRBJ2-4, with a tentative D call TRBD2 (6 bases). The germline V gene has CDR1 SGHRS and CDR2 YFSETQ. The CDR3 has 15 amino acids. V dropped 4 bases and J dropped 5 bases, with 16 bases sitting between them. In nucleotides, the CDR3 is TGCGCCAGCAGCCTCCCGAGGGGCGGGGAAAACATTCAGTACTTC. It yields the protein CASSLPRGGENIQYF.

This clone turned up a few times. This chain connects TRBV19 to TRBJ1-2; D is ambiguous. Trimming took off 8 bases at V and 2 bases at J, with 12 bases between the two ends. The V gene's germline CDR1 is LNHDA and CDR2 SQIVND (reference sequence). This CDR3 is 13 amino acids long. The CDR3 DNA reads TGTGCCAGTTGTTTCGGTAACAACTATGGCTACACCTTC. Its translation is CASCFGNNYGYTF.

This sequence joins TRBV10-3 and TRBJ2-3; D perhaps matches TRBD1 (5 bases). The CDR3 length is 13 residues. V lost 11 bases and J 1 base, leaving 13 bases between the germline ends. The germline V gene has CDR1 ENHRY and CDR2 SYGVKD. The CDR3 here is CAASLTGTDTQYF. The CDR3 DNA is TGTGCCGCGAGTCTGACAGGCACAGATACGCAGTATTTT.

This chain uses TRBV6-5 with TRBJ2-7; D perhaps matches TRBD2 (5 bases). V lost 8 bases, J lost 6 bases, and 17 bases lay in between. Germline lookup yields CDR1 MNHEY and CDR2 SVGAGI. The CDR3 is 13 residues long. The CDR3 protein is CASSRGSLSEQYF. The CDR3 region has the DNA TGTGCCAGCTCACGCGGGTCTTTGAGCGAGCAGTACTTC.

The rearrangement uses TRBV30 and TRBJ1-1, with D tentatively TRBD1 (5 bases). Germline CDR1 reads GTSNPN; CDR2 reads SVGIG (reference sequence). The CDR3 is 12 amino acids. CDR3: CAWGRSNTEAFF. For the CDR3, the DNA is TGTGCTTGGGGACGGTCGAACACTGAAGCTTTCTTT. Combining the CDR3 with reference TRBV30 and TRBJ1-1 gives the whole variable domain SQTIHQWPATLVQPVGSPLSLECTVEGTSNPNLYWYRQAAGRGLQLLFYSVGIGQISSEVPQNLSASRPQDRQFILSSKKLLLSDSGFYLCAWGRSNTEAFFGQGTRLTVV.

The chain carries TRBV6-6 and TRBJ1-1; D is unclear. The CDR3 has 13 residues. Germline lookup yields CDR1 MNHNY and CDR2 SVGAGI (reference sequence). V dropped 4 bases and J dropped 0 bases, with 6 bases sitting between them. The CDR3 protein is CASSSGVNTEAFF. CDR3 bases: TGTGCCAGCAGTTCGGGAGTGAACACTGAAGCTTTCTTT.

This clone has just a few counts. The chain links TRBV11-2 to TRBJ1-2, with D maybe TRBD1 (5 bases). Germline-derived CDR1 and CDR2 are SGHAT and FQNNGV. This CDR3 has 17 residues. With 6 bases removed from V and 6 bases from J, the gap between germline ends came to 26 bases. Here the CDR3 reads CASSHPSGTPFSNGYTF. As DNA, the CDR3 is TGTGCCAGCAGTCACCCATCGGGGACCCCTTTTTCTAATGGCTACACCTTC.

This clone was picked up a small number of times. The rearrangement links TRBV27 to TRBJ1-1, with D hard to call. The CDR3 length is 13 residues. Germline assignment: CDR1 MNHEY and CDR2 SMNVEV (reference sequence). Between the trimmed V and J ends, which lost 4 bases and 4 bases, there was a span of 10 bases. CDR3 sequence: CASSSQSATEAFF. CDR3 nucleotides: TGTGCCAGCAGTTCGCAAAGCGCCACTGAAGCTTTCTTT.

The chain combines TRBV29-1 with TRBJ2-7; either TRBD1 or TRBD2 may fit D (5 bases each). V lost 0 bases, J lost 12 bases, and 15 bases lay in between. Germline V gives CDR1 SQVTM, CDR2 ANQGSEA. The CDR3 covers 12 residues. In DNA, the CDR3 is TGCAGCGTTGAAGATGTTACGGGGCAATCGTACTTC. This gives the protein CSVEDVTGQSYF.

This clone was seen a single time. V usage is TRBV21-1 and J usage is TRBJ2-1; the table's D call, TRBD2, was not checked against the DNA. TRBV21-1 is a pseudogene locus. This CDR3 is 16 amino acids long. The CDR3 DNA is TGTGCCAGCAAAGGCCCTGCGGGGGACTCCTACAATGAGCAGTTCTTC. Its protein is CASKGPAGDSYNEQFF.

This chain connects TRBV2 to TRBJ2-1; D gene ambiguous. The germline V gene has CDR1 SNHLY and CDR2 FYNNEI. Trimming pared 3 bases from V and 4 bases from J, leaving 13 bases between. CDR3 size: 15 residues. The CDR3: CASSDWSQAYNEQFF. In DNA, the CDR3 is TGTGCCAGCAGTGATTGGAGCCAAGCTTACAATGAGCAGTTCTTC. Full variable domain (outside the CDR3, taken from reference TRBV2 and TRBJ2-1): EPEVTQTPSHQVTQMGQEVILRCVPISNHLYFYWYRQILGQKVEFLVSFYNNEISEKSEIFDDQFSVERPDGSNFTLKIRSTKLEDSAMYFCASSDWSQAYNEQFFGPGTRLTVL.

The gene calls are TRBV7-8 and TRBJ1-1, with 12 positions matching TRBD1. The CDR3 extends over 19 amino acids. Germline V CDR1 and CDR2: SGHVS, FQNEAQ. J lost 0 bases, V lost 3 bases, and 11 bases had no gene match. The CDR3 loop reads CASSFGIFGTGGMNTEAFF. CDR3 bases: TGTGCCAGCAGCTTTGGAATTTTTGGGACAGGGGGCATGAACACTGAAGCTTTCTTT.

The V call is TRBV18, the J call TRBJ1-5; 8 bases map to TRBD1. The CDR3 spans 16 residues. Germline CDR1 reads KGHSH; CDR2 reads LQKENI. With V trimmed by 3 bases and J by 5 bases, 9 bases remained unmatched. DNA for the CDR3: TGTGCCAGCTCACCTGTGGCAGGGGGCTTTGATCAGCCCCAGCATTTT. It is translated as CASSPVAGGFDQPQHF.

The chain joins TRBV5-6 to TRBJ1-5; TRBD1 agrees at 8 bases. Per germline, CDR1 SGHDT and CDR2 YYEEEE. The CDR3 contains 15 residues. J was trimmed by 5 bases and V by 4 bases; bases with no gene match: 8. In DNA, the CDR3 is TGTGCCAGCAGCCGGATTGGACAGGGACATCAGCCCCAGCATTTT. Translating it yields CASSRIGQGHQPQHF.

This clone was detected only once. This rearrangement joins TRBV9 to TRBJ1-5; TRBD1 matches at 7 bases. With 2 bases clipped from V and 6 bases from J, the junction kept 5 bases outside the gene matches. Germline assignment: CDR1 SGDLS and CDR2 YYNGEE. The CDR3 runs to 14 residues. CDR3 region: CASSVQGGGQPQHF. CDR3 coding DNA: TGTGCCAGCAGCGTTCAGGGGGGAGGTCAGCCCCAGCATTTT.

The genes are TRBV6-4 and TRBJ1-2, with D maybe TRBD1 (5 bases). CDR1 and CDR2 (germline): MRHNA, SNTAGT. With 3 bases removed from V and 2 bases from J, the gap between germline ends came to 7 bases. This CDR3 spans 13 amino acids. The CDR3 here is CASSEGENYGYTF. The CDR3 nucleotides are TGTGCCAGCAGTGAGGGGGAAAACTATGGCTACACCTTC.

The rearrangement links TRBV7-3 to TRBJ2-3; 7 nucleotides match TRBD1. Per germline, CDR1 SGHTA and CDR2 FQGTGA. The CDR3 loop spans 16 amino acids. The junction had 8 bases not matched to a gene; V was cut back by 5 bases and J by 0 bases. The CDR3 reads CASSGLATGSTDTQYF. The CDR3 region has the DNA TGTGCCAGCAGCGGCCTGGCGACAGGGAGCACAGATACGCAGTATTTT.

On this clone: A much bigger clone sits one base away, suggesting this may be a read error. The sample holds other DNA sequences that translate to the same CDR3. The CDR3 nucleotides read TGTGCCAGCAGCCTAAACACCGGGGAGCTGTTTTTT. Protein product: CASSLNTGELFF. This chain uses TRBV9 with TRBJ2-2; unclear D gene. Trimming left V 4 bases short and J 2 bases short, with 3 bases between. CDR1 and CDR2 (germline): SGDLS, YYNGEE. The CDR3 runs 12 residues.